This T cell receptor beta chain is from a study of shared clonotypes between healthy human individuals. General study points: Clonotypes which were not shared had lower generation probabilities than clonotypes that all four donors shared.

At a deep level, the assay was run. TCRdb's table, derived via immunoSEQ multiplex PCR, lists solely in-frame clones and lacks some. This sample has approximately 2.4 million clones, with more than 90% found just once. Per the germline V gene, CDR1 is SQVTM and CDR2 is ANQGSEA. Between the trimmed V and J ends, which lost 2 bases and 3 bases, there was a span of 16 bases. CDR3 length equals 15 residues. With respect to this clone: Its specificity is unknown.

This TCR derives from a man aged 18 to 29 in good health. Sample: naive CD4+ T cells sorted from blood. Subset denoted: CD45RA+ positively selected. The chain is built from TRBV29-1 and TRBJ1-2; the D is unclear. CDR3 sequence: CSVELTEGRYYGYTF. CDR3 nucleotide sequence: TGCAGCGTTGAATTAACGGAAGGGAGATACTATGGCTACACCTTC.